The clone carrying this T cell receptor (beta chain) was detected only a few times. From the 5' RACE reads, TCRdb called clonotypes with MiXCR, one entry per CDR3 protein. The sample holds roughly 300,000 distinct CDR3 sequences, roughly 8.2% seen once. Germline V gene sequence: CDR1 LNHDA, CDR2 SQIVND (reference sequence). The CDR3 has 11 amino acids. V was trimmed by 6 bases and J by 7 bases, leaving 8 bases between them. This specimen comes from a study of T-cell memory formation after mild COVID-19. The chain combines TRBV19 with TRBJ2-3, with D tentatively TRBD1 (5 bases). The source material was PBMCs or a T cell subset sorted from them (not recorded which). This sequence was found in a man younger than 35 who had mild COVID-19 (a few samples of this study predate the infection). Cell type and time point are not known. The CDR3 loop reads CASSHRNTQYF. The CDR3, as DNA: TGTGCCAGTAGCCACAGGAATACGCAGTATTTT. Filled out from reference TRBV19 and TRBJ2-3, the complete variable domain reads DGGITQSPKYLFRKEGQNVTLSCEQNLNHDAMYWYRQDPGQGLRLIYYSQIVNDFQKGDIAEGYSVSREKKESFPLTVTSAQKNPTAFYLCASSHRNTQYFGPGTRLTVL.